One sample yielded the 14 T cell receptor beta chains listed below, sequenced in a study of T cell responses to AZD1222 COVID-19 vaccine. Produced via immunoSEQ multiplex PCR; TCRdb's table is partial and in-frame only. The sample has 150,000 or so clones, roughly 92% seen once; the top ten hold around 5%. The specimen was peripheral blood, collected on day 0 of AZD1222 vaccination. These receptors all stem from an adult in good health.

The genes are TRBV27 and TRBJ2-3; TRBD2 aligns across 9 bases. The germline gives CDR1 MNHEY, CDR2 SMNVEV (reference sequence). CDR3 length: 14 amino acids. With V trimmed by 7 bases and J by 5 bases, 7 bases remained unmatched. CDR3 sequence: CASTAAGGGDTQYF. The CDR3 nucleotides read TGTGCCAGCACCGCAGCGGGAGGAGGAGATACGCAGTATTTT.

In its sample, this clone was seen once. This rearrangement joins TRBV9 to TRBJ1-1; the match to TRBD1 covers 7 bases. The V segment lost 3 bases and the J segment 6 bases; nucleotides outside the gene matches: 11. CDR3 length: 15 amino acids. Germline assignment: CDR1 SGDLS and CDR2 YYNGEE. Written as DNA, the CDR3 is TGTGCCAGCAGCGAGGCAGGGGGTTCCTTTTCTGAAGCTTTCTTT. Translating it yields CASSEAGGSFSEAFF.

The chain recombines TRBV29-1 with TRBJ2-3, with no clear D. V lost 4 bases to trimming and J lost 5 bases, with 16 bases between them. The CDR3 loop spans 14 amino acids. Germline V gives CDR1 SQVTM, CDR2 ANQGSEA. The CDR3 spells CSVAPRRNGDTQYF. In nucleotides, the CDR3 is TGCAGCGTTGCCCCTCGACGGAATGGAGATACGCAGTATTTT.

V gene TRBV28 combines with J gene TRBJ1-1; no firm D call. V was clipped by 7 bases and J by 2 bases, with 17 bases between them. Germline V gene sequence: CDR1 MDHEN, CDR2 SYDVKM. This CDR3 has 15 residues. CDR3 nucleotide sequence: TGTGCCAGCACCTCGCCCGGGCAGGCAAACACTGAAGCTTTCTTT. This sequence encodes CASTSPGQANTEAFF.

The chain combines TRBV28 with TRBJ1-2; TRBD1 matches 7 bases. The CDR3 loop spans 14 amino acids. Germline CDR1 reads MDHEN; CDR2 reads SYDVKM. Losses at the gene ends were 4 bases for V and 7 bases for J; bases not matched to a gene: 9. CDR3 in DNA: TGTGCCAGCAGTTGGCAGGGGGGGGTAGGTGGCTACACCTTC. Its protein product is CASSWQGGVGGYTF.

CDR3 sequence reads: CASSLVAGGNSPLHF. CDR3 nucleotides: TGCGCCAGCAGCTTGGTGGCGGGGGGGAACTCACCCCTCCACTTT. The J gene is TRBJ1-6, the V gene TRBV5-1; a possible D gene is TRBD1 (5 bases). Germline V gene sequence: CDR1 SGHRS, CDR2 YFSETQ. The V gene lost 0 bases and the J gene lost 10 bases, with 14 bases spanning the gap. The CDR3 totals 15 residues.

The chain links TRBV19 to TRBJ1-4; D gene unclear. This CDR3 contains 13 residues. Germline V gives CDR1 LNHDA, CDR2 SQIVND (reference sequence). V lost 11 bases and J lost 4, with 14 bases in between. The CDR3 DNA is TGTGCCGCCTCGACCAGAGTTAATGAAAAACTGTTTTTT. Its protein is CAASTRVNEKLFF.

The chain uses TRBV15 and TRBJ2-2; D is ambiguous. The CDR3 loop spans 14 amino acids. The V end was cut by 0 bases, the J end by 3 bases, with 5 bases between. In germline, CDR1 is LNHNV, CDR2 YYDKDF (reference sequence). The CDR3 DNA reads TGTGCCACCAGCAGAGATTTGGACACCGGGGAGCTGTTTTTT. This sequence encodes CATSRDLDTGELFF.

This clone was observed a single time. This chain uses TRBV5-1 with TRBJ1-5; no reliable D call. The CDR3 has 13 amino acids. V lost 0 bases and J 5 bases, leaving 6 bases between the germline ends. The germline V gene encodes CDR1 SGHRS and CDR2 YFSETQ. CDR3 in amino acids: CASSLGVDQPQHF. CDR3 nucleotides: TGCGCCAGCAGCTTGGGAGTGGATCAGCCCCAGCATTTT.

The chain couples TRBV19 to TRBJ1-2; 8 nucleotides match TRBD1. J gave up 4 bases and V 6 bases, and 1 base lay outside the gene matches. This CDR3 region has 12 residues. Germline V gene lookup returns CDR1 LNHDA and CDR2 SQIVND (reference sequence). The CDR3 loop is CASSDRGYGYTF. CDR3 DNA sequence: TGTGCCAGTAGCGACAGGGGCTATGGCTACACCTTC.

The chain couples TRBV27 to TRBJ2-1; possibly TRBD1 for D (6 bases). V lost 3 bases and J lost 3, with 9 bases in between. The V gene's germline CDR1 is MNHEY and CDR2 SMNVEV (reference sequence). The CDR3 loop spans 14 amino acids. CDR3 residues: CASSFRGFYNEQFF. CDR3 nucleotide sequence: TGTGCCAGCAGTTTCAGGGGATTCTACAATGAGCAGTTCTTC.

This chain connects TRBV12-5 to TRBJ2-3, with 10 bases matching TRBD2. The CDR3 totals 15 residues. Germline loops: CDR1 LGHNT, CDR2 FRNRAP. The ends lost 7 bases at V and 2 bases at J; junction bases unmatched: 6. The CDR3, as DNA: TGTGCTAGTGCAGGACTAGCGGATTTCACAGATACGCAGTATTTT. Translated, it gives CASAGLADFTDTQYF.

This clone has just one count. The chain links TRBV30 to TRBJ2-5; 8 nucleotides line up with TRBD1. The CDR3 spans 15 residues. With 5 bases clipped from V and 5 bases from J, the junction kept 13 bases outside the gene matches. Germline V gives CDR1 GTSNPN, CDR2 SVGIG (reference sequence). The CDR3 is CAWAPGDRGRETQYF. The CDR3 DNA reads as TGTGCCTGGGCGCCCGGCGACAGGGGCCGGGAGACCCAGTACTTC.

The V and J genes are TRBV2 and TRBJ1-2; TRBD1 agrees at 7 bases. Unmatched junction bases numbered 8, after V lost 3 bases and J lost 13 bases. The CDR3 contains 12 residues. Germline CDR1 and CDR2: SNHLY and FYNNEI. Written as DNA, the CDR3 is TGTGCCAGCAGTGAGTTCCGCAGGACAGGCACCTTC. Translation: CASSEFRRTGTF.